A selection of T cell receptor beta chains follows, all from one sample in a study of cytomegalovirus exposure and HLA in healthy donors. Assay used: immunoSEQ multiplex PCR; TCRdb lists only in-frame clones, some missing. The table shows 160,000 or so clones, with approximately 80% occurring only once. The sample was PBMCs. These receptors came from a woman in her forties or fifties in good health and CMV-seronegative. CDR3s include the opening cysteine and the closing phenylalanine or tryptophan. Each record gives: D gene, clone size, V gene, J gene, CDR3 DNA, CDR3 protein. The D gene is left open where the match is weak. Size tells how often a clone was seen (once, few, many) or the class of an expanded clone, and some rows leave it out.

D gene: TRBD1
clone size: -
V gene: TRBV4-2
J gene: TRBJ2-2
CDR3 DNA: TGTGCCAGCAGCCCCCCGGACAGGACGAACACCGGGGAGCTGTTTTTT
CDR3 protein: CASSPPDRTNTGELFF

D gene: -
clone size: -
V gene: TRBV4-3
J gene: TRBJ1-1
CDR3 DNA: TGCGCCAGCAGCCAAGACCCCAACGGGGGAGGCACTGAAGCTTTCTTT
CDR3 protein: CASSQDPNGGGTEAFF

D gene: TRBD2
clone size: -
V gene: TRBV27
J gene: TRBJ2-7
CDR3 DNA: TGTGCCAGCAGTTTGCTAGCGGGAGTTAACGAGCAGTACTTC
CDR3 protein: CASSLLAGVNEQYF

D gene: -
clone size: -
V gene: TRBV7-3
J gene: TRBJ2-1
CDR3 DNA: TGTGCCAGCAGCTCCCCGGGACATTCACTTGAGCAGTTCTTC
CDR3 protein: CASSSPGHSLEQFF

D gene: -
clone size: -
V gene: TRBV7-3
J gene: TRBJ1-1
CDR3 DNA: TGTGCCAGCAGCTTATCTTCAGGGAACACTGAAGCTTTCTTT
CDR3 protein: CASSLSSGNTEAFF

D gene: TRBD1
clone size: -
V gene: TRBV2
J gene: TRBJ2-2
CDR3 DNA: TGTGCCAGCAGTACTGAGACAGGGAGGAACACCGGGGAGCTGTTTTTT
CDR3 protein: CASSTETGRNTGELFF

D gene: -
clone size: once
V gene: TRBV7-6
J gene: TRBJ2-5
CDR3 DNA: TGTGCCAGCAGCTCACACCCCACCGGGGAGACCCAGTACTTC
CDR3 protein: CASSSHPTGETQYF

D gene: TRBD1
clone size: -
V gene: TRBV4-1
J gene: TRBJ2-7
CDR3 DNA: TGCGCCAGCAGCCAAGCCTTGACAGGGGCCGGATTATCGTACTTC
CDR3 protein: CASSQALTGAGLSYF

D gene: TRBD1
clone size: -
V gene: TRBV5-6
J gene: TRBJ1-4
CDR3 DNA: TGTGCCAGCAGCTTGTACGGGACAGGGGGTGAAAAACTGTTTTTT
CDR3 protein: CASSLYGTGGEKLFF

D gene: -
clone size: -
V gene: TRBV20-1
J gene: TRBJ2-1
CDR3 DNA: TGCAGTCCCCAAAACTATAATGAGCAGTTCTTC
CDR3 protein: CSPQNYNEQFF

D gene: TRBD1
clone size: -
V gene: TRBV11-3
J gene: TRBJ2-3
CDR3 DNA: TGTGCCAGCAGCGGGTCCGGGACAGGGGATTCAGATACGCAGTATTTT
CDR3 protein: CASSGSGTGDSDTQYF

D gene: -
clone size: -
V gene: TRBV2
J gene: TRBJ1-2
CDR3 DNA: TGTGCCAGCAGTGCTACAGGGATAACTAACTATGGCTACACCTTC
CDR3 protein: CASSATGITNYGYTF